These 23 T cell receptor beta chains came from one sample sequenced in a study of blood T cell repertoires in COVID-19 (dated by TCRdb to the early 2020s). Library method: the immunoSEQ multiplex PCR assay. TCRdb carries this immuneACCESS record with in-frame sequences only. Its versions omit some clonotypes, under half of them owing to an unresolved V gene in the studies checked, with the rest unexplained. The sample table records 200,000 to 250,000 clones; 82% of these occur just once. The ten largest clones take up over 4% of the sample. The sequencing sample was made of peripheral blood. These receptors all come from a woman between 65 and 79 years old with COVID-19, enrolled during active disease.

This chain connects TRBV12-5 to TRBJ1-1, with D uncertain. CDR1 and CDR2 (germline): LGHNT, FRNRAP. The CDR3 contains 13 residues. Trimming cost V 4 bases and J 5 bases, with 11 bases left between them. This CDR3 is CASGWGAGTEAFF. In nucleotides, the CDR3 is TGTGCTAGTGGTTGGGGAGCGGGGACTGAAGCTTTCTTT.

This rearrangement joins TRBV11-3 to TRBJ1-1; D call uncertain. The CDR3 totals 14 residues. The V and J ends lost 5 bases and 0 bases respectively, with 10 bases between them. Per the germline V gene, CDR1 is SGHNT and CDR2 is YENEEA. Here the CDR3 DNA reads TGTGCCAGCAGCCTCCTTCAGATGAACACTGAAGCTTTCTTT. As protein: CASSLLQMNTEAFF.

This clone was found many times. The CDR3 nucleotides are TGTGCCAGCAGTCCGGGACATAACACCGGGGAGCTGTTTTTT. Translated, it gives CASSPGHNTGELFF. V and J are TRBV6-5 and TRBJ2-2; a possible D gene is TRBD1 (6 bases). The V end lost 5 bases, the J end lost 2 bases, and 9 bases lay between the germline ends. Germline CDR1 and CDR2: MNHEY and SVGAGI. This CDR3 is built from 14 residues.

The count of this clone is one. DNA for the CDR3: TGCAGCGCAGTGGACAGAAATAGCAATCAGCCCCAGCATTTT. It translates to CSAVDRNSNQPQHF. This sequence joins TRBV29-1 and TRBJ1-5; D may be TRBD1 (6 bases). Trimming removed 7 bases at V and 0 bases at J, with 13 bases between. This CDR3 region has 14 residues. CDR1 SQVTM and CDR2 ANQGSEA come from the germline V gene.

This sequence joins TRBV4-3 and TRBJ2-1; 12 nucleotides agree with TRBD2. V was clipped by 3 bases and J by 0 bases; unmatched bases: 12. The CDR3 covers 20 residues. Germline CDR1 LGHNA, CDR2 YSLEER. The CDR3 reads CASSQMGLAGLLSSYNEQFF. CDR3 DNA: TGCGCCAGCAGCCAGATGGGACTAGCGGGCCTGTTAAGCTCCTACAATGAGCAGTTCTTC.

This clone was detected a few times. The chain carries TRBV7-2 and TRBJ1-1; D is unclear. The CDR3 is made up of 19 amino acids. Germline CDR1 is SGHTA and CDR2 is FQGNSA. V was pared by 3 bases and J by 0 bases, with 23 bases between. The CDR3 region has the DNA TGTGCCAGCAGCTTTAGACTGGTGAACATGTGGGGAGTGAACACTGAAGCTTTCTTT. Amino acids: CASSFRLVNMWGVNTEAFF.

V is TRBV6-5 and J is TRBJ1-1; the D is unclear. Trimming left V 6 bases short and J 3 bases short, with 11 bases between. The germline V gene has CDR1 MNHEY and CDR2 SVGAGI. This CDR3 spans 13 amino acids. The CDR3 reads CASSYSDYTEAFF. Here the CDR3 DNA reads TGTGCCAGCAGCTATTCGGACTACACTGAAGCTTTCTTT.

Note on this clone: Its ends do not fully match the called genes, so a read error is possible. The chain is built from TRBV6-1 and TRBJ1-1; TRBD1 agrees at 7 bases. The CDR3 is 14 amino acids. In germline, CDR1 is MNHNS, CDR2 SASEGT. The CDR3, as DNA: TGTGCCAGCGGTGAGACAGGGAAGGACACTGAAGCTTTCTTT. Its translation: CASGETGKDTEAFF.

The rearrangement uses TRBV5-4 and TRBJ1-2, with TRBD1 matching over 8 bases. With 4 bases clipped from V and 7 bases from J, the junction kept 9 bases outside the gene matches. This CDR3 has 14 amino acids. Looked up from germline, CDR1 is SGHNT and CDR2 is YYREEE (reference sequence). The CDR3: CASSLGLDRAGYTF. CDR3 nucleotide sequence: TGTGCCAGCAGCCTGGGCCTGGACAGGGCTGGCTACACCTTC. The full variable domain, completed using reference TRBV5-4 and TRBJ1-2, is ETGVTQSPTHLIKTRGQQVTLRCSSQSGHNTVSWYQQALGQGPQFIFQYYREEENGRGNFPPRFSGLQFPNYSSELNVNALELDDSALYLCASSLGLDRAGYTFGSGTRLTVV.

The chain employs TRBV6-6 and TRBJ1-4; D gene uncertain. CDR1 MNHNY and CDR2 SVGAGI come from the germline V gene (reference sequence). Trimming removed 7 bases from V and 5 bases from J, with 20 bases in between. This CDR3 is 16 amino acids long. DNA for the CDR3: TGTGCCAGCAAATCTATCCTTGAAGGAGGGAATGAAAAACTGTTTTTT. Translating gives CASKSILEGGNEKLFF.

This chain links TRBV27 with TRBJ2-7; 10 bases line up with TRBD2. Germline lookup yields CDR1 MNHEY and CDR2 SMNVEV (reference sequence). The CDR3 contains 14 residues. The V and J ends lost 3 bases and 5 bases, in that order; junction bases with no gene match: 4. Written as DNA, the CDR3 is TGTGCCAGCAGTTTCACTAGCGGGACCCACGAGCAGTACTTC. Protein: CASSFTSGTHEQYF.

The chain is built from TRBV27 and TRBJ1-1; 7 positions agree with TRBD1. V was pared by 5 bases and J by 4 bases, with 7 bases of the junction left unmatched. The CDR3 consists of 14 residues. Looked up from germline, CDR1 is MNHEY and CDR2 is SMNVEV (reference sequence). DNA of the CDR3: TGTGCCAGCAGTCCGAGGGGGCGTAGCACTGAAGCTTTCTTT. This encodes CASSPRGRSTEAFF.

J is TRBJ1-5 and V is TRBV19; D call uncertain. The CDR3 consists of 14 residues. Trimming took 3 bases from V and 0 from J, leaving 6 bases between them. CDR1 is LNHDA and CDR2 is SQIVND in the germline V gene (reference sequence). CDR3 sequence: CASSITDSNQPQHF. As DNA, the CDR3 is TGTGCCAGTAGTATTACAGATAGCAATCAGCCCCAGCATTTT. Complete variable domain (other parts from reference TRBV19 and TRBJ1-5): DGGITQSPKYLFRKEGQNVTLSCEQNLNHDAMYWYRQDPGQGLRLIYYSQIVNDFQKGDIAEGYSVSREKKESFPLTVTSAQKNPTAFYLCASSITDSNQPQHFGDGTRLSIL.

V and J are TRBV19 and TRBJ1-1; D is unresolved. Trimming cost V 3 bases and J 1 base, with 6 bases left between them. The CDR3 contains 13 residues. CDR1 LNHDA and CDR2 SQIVND come from the germline V gene (reference sequence). The chain's CDR3 is CASSILENTEAFF. Here the CDR3 DNA reads TGTGCCAGTAGTATTTTAGAGAACACTGAAGCTTTCTTT.

The chain recombines TRBV10-3 with TRBJ2-7; tentatively, D is TRBD1 (5 bases). V shed 4 bases and J shed 2 bases, with 12 bases lying between them. This CDR3 spans 14 amino acids. Germline V lookup: CDR1 ENHRY, CDR2 SYGVKD. In DNA, the CDR3 is TGTGCCATCAGTGTGACCACAGGTACCTACGAGCAGTACTTC. This codes for CAISVTTGTYEQYF.

The chain employs TRBV19 and TRBJ2-1; TRBD2 aligns across 8 bases. V dropped 9 bases and J dropped 7; count of bases not matched to a gene: 11. The CDR3 is 14 residues long. The germline gives CDR1 LNHDA, CDR2 SQIVND (reference sequence). CDR3 sequence (DNA): TGTGCCAGCCGACCCCGGGAGGGTCTAAATGAGCAGTTCTTC. It translates to CASRPREGLNEQFF.

J is TRBJ1-3 and V is TRBV11-2; perhaps TRBD1 as D (6 bases). V lost 3 bases and J lost 0, with 9 bases in between. Looked up from germline, CDR1 is SGHAT and CDR2 is FQNNGV. This CDR3 region has 15 residues. As DNA, the CDR3 is TGTGCCAGCAGCTTCTCGGACAGCTCTGGAAACACCATATATTTT. It yields the protein CASSFSDSSGNTIYF.

This clone was found once. DNA for the CDR3: TGTGCCTGGAGTGTACCGCGGAGCGCGAACACCGGGGAGCTGTTTTTT. It encodes CAWSVPRSANTGELFF. The gene calls are TRBV30 and TRBJ2-2, with D uncertain. The CDR3 length is 16 residues. The germline gives CDR1 GTSNPN, CDR2 SVGIG (reference sequence). V was shortened by 0 bases and J by 0 bases, with 11 bases between the two germline ends. Supplemented by reference TRBV30 and TRBJ2-2, the full variable domain reads SQTIHQWPATLVQPVGSPLSLECTVEGTSNPNLYWYRQAAGRGLQLLFYSVGIGQISSEVPQNLSASRPQDRQFILSSKKLLLSDSGFYLCAWSVPRSANTGELFFGEGSRLTVL.

The V gene is TRBV19, the J gene TRBJ2-7; 10 bases fit TRBD2. The CDR3 covers 15 residues. Germline V gives CDR1 LNHDA, CDR2 SQIVND (reference sequence). V dropped 3 bases and J dropped 2; count of bases not matched to a gene: 4. The CDR3 loop is CASSISLAGAYEQYF. The CDR3 DNA reads TGTGCCAGTAGTATCTCGCTAGCGGGAGCCTACGAGCAGTACTTC.

The CDR3 loop is CASRSGDRVYEQYF. The CDR3 DNA is TGTGCCAGCCGATCAGGGGACAGGGTATACGAGCAGTACTTC. This chain links TRBV28 with TRBJ2-7; 9 bases are shared with TRBD1. Germline-derived CDR1 and CDR2 are MDHEN and SYDVKM. The CDR3 spans 14 residues. V shed 8 bases, J shed 4 bases, and the junction held 9 bases outside the gene matches.

The chain combines TRBV7-2 with TRBJ1-1; maybe TRBD1 (6 bases). This CDR3 spans 14 amino acids. From germline, CDR1 is SGHTA and CDR2 FQGNSA. The V end lost 5 bases, the J end lost 5 bases, and 15 bases lay between the germline ends. CDR3 nucleotides: TGTGCCAGCAGCGCCCTACAGGGAGTTACTGAAGCTTTCTTT. It specifies CASSALQGVTEAFF. Combining the CDR3 with reference TRBV7-2 and TRBJ1-1 gives the whole variable domain GAGVSQSPSNKVTEKGKDVELRCDPISGHTALYWYRQSLGQGLEFLIYFQGNSAPDKSGLPSDRFSAERTGGSVSTLTIQRTQQEDSAVYLCASSALQGVTEAFFGQGTRLTVV.

The chain recombines TRBV2 with TRBJ1-1, with D possibly matching TRBD1 (5 bases). Trimming stripped 6 bases from V and 6 bases from J, with 14 bases between. The CDR3 is 13 residues long. Germline CDR1 and CDR2: SNHLY and FYNNEI. CDR3 residues: CASSITGIPEAFF. The CDR3 DNA reads as TGTGCCAGCAGCATTACAGGAATCCCTGAAGCTTTCTTT.

The chain has TRBV11-3 and TRBJ1-3; D is ambiguous. The germline V gene has CDR1 SGHNT and CDR2 YENEEA. V gave up 5 bases and J gave up 3 bases, with 5 bases separating them. This CDR3 contains 12 residues. The CDR3 region has the DNA TGTGCCAGCAGCCAGGATGGAAACACCATATATTTT. Its translation: CASSQDGNTIYF.